These T cell receptor beta chains were read from a single sample in a study of T cells in localized non-small cell lung cancer. Generated by immunoSEQ multiplex PCR, the TCRdb table keeps only in-frame clones and is missing some. Of about 75,000 clones in the sample, approximately 80% were seen once. The specimen comprised peripheral blood, sampled before any cancer treatment. These receptors came from a female donor older than 55 with stage I lung adenocarcinoma. Each CDR3 is given with its conserved first and last residue. Fields, in order: CDR3 DNA, CDR3 protein, clone size, D gene, J gene, V gene. D genes are given only for firm matches. Clone size is not always given. Where it is, it says once, few, many or a class for expanded clones.

DNA: TGTGCCAGTAGTTCCCCGCCCGGGGGAGGAGGCTACACCTTC
CDR3: CASSSPPGGGGYTF
size: NA
D: NA
J: TRBJ1-2
V: TRBV19

DNA: TGTGCCAGCAGTGAACGACAGCCGGATTTAGATGAGCAGTTCTTC
CDR3: CASSERQPDLDEQFF
size: NA
D: NA
J: TRBJ2-1
V: TRBV6-1

DNA: TGTGCCAGTAGTATTGCCCACCGACAGAGGGGCAATGAGCAGTTCTTC
CDR3: CASSIAHRQRGNEQFF
size: NA
D: NA
J: TRBJ2-1
V: TRBV19

DNA: TGTGCCAGCAGCTTAGCGGGACAGGGTTCGCGCGGGGTCTACACCTTC
CDR3: CASSLAGQGSRGVYTF
size: NA
D: TRBD1
J: TRBJ1-2
V: TRBV7-8

DNA: TGTGCCAGCAGTTTACGGGACAGGGGTTGGTATGGCTACACCTTC
CDR3: CASSLRDRGWYGYTF
size: once
D: TRBD1
J: TRBJ1-2
V: TRBV28

DNA: TGTGCCAGCAGCCGAAGGTTACAGGGGCCAGAGACCCAGTACTTC
CDR3: CASSRRLQGPETQYF
size: few
D: TRBD1
J: TRBJ2-5
V: TRBV14

DNA: TGTGCCGTTGGGACTAGCGGGGAAGAGACCCAGTACTTC
CDR3: CAVGTSGEETQYF
size: NA
D: TRBD2
J: TRBJ2-5
V: TRBV2

DNA: TGTGCCAGCAGTTTATTACCTAATAGTGGCACTGAAGCTTTCTTT
CDR3: CASSLLPNSGTEAFF
size: NA
D: NA
J: TRBJ1-1
V: TRBV28

DNA: TGTGCCAGCAGTGTGGGGACAGCTCGATCTGGAAACACCATATATTTT
CDR3: CASSVGTARSGNTIYF
size: NA
D: TRBD1
J: TRBJ1-3
V: TRBV2

DNA: TGCGCCAGCAGCCCCGGTGTCGGGAGGATGAACACCGGGGAGCTGTTTTTT
CDR3: CASSPGVGRMNTGELFF
size: NA
D: TRBD2
J: TRBJ2-2
V: TRBV5-1

DNA: TGTGCCAGCAGCTCACGTGGGGGGGCGCAAGAGACCCAGTACTTC
CDR3: CASSSRGGAQETQYF
size: NA
D: NA
J: TRBJ2-5
V: TRBV7-9

DNA: TGTGCCAGTAGTCGTCCACCGGGACAGGGAATTGGTAACTATGGCTACACCTTC
CDR3: CASSRPPGQGIGNYGYTF
size: once
D: TRBD1
J: TRBJ1-2
V: TRBV19

DNA: TGTGCCAGCAGCAACTTAATGAACACTGAAGCTTTCTTT
CDR3: CASSNLMNTEAFF
size: many
D: NA
J: TRBJ1-1
V: TRBV2

DNA: TGTGCCTGGAGACCACAAGGGTGGGATGAGCAGTTCTTC
CDR3: CAWRPQGWDEQFF
size: NA
D: NA
J: TRBJ2-1
V: TRBV30

DNA: TGTGCCAGCAGTTGGAGGAATCCGGACACCGGGGAGCTGTTTTTT
CDR3: CASSWRNPDTGELFF
size: NA
D: NA
J: TRBJ2-2
V: TRBV6-5

DNA: TGTGCCAGCAGTTTGTCGGCTAGCGGGAAGACCTACAATGAGCAGTTCTTC
CDR3: CASSLSASGKTYNEQFF
size: NA
D: TRBD2
J: TRBJ2-1
V: TRBV28

DNA: TGTGCCAGCAGCCGTATCAGCGGGAGGGCCTCAGATACGCAGTATTTT
CDR3: CASSRISGRASDTQYF
size: NA
D: TRBD2
J: TRBJ2-3
V: TRBV14

DNA: TGTGCCAGCATGGGGCAAGGACGGATGACCGGGGAGCTGTTTTTT
CDR3: CASMGQGRMTGELFF
size: NA
D: NA
J: TRBJ2-2
V: TRBV28

DNA: TGTGCCAGCAGTTTATCACGGGGCCATGAGCAGTTCTTC
CDR3: CASSLSRGHEQFF
size: NA
D: NA
J: TRBJ2-1
V: TRBV27

DNA: TGTGCCAGCATACCACTAGCCGGGACTAGCGGGAGAGGGGGGTACAATGAGCAGTTCTTC
CDR3: CASIPLAGTSGRGGYNEQFF
size: NA
D: TRBD2
J: TRBJ2-1
V: TRBV5-8

DNA: TGTGCCTGGAGTCGTCTTTGGGGGGAAGAGACCCAGTACTTC
CDR3: CAWSRLWGEETQYF
size: few
D: NA
J: TRBJ2-5
V: TRBV30

DNA: TGTGCCAGCAGCGTAGCCCCCGGGGAGCTGTTTTTT
CDR3: CASSVAPGELFF
size: NA
D: NA
J: TRBJ2-2
V: TRBV9

DNA: TGTGCCAGCAGTTCGACAGGGGGCGCGCTCGCTGAAGCTTTCTTT
CDR3: CASSSTGGALAEAFF
size: NA
D: TRBD1
J: TRBJ1-1
V: TRBV6-6

DNA: TGCGCCAGCAGCTTGGCCCCTCTTAGCGGGACCGCCAATGAGCAGTTCTTC
CDR3: CASSLAPLSGTANEQFF
size: NA
D: TRBD2
J: TRBJ2-1
V: TRBV5-1

DNA: TGTGCCAGCAGCTCCCTCCAATTTGAGCAATCCTACGAGCAGTACTTC
CDR3: CASSSLQFEQSYEQYF
size: NA
D: NA
J: TRBJ2-7
V: TRBV7-2

DNA: TGTGCCAGCAGCGTAACCTCTGGCTCTGGAAACACCATATATTTT
CDR3: CASSVTSGSGNTIYF
size: NA
D: NA
J: TRBJ1-3
V: TRBV9

DNA: TGTGCCATCAGTGTAGGGCAGGGGACCTACGAGCAGTACTTC
CDR3: CAISVGQGTYEQYF
size: NA
D: NA
J: TRBJ2-7
V: TRBV10-3

DNA: TGTGCCAGCAGCTTGGGACTAGCGGGCCAAGAGACCCAGTACTTC
CDR3: CASSLGLAGQETQYF
size: NA
D: TRBD2
J: TRBJ2-5
V: TRBV5-6

DNA: TGCGCCAGCAGCCAATTAGGGACAGCGAGCACAGATACGCAGTATTTT
CDR3: CASSQLGTASTDTQYF
size: NA
D: TRBD1
J: TRBJ2-3
V: TRBV4-1

DNA: TGTGCCAGCAGTTACCAACACGCCAACTATGGCTACACCTTC
CDR3: CASSYQHANYGYTF
size: NA
D: NA
J: TRBJ1-2
V: TRBV6-5

DNA: TGTGCCAGTAGTATCGCGGGGTACGAGTCACCCCTCCACTTT
CDR3: CASSIAGYESPLHF
size: NA
D: NA
J: TRBJ1-6
V: TRBV19

DNA: TGTGCCAGTAGTTCCCCCCGGACTAGCGGAAACGAGCAGTACTTC
CDR3: CASSSPRTSGNEQYF
size: once
D: TRBD2
J: TRBJ2-7
V: TRBV19

DNA: TGTGCCAGCAGCCCCACGGCGGGCTATGGCTACACCTTC
CDR3: CASSPTAGYGYTF
size: NA
D: NA
J: TRBJ1-2
V: TRBV7-9

DNA: TGTGCCTGGAGTGTAGTTTCTGGGGCCAACGTCCTGACTTTC
CDR3: CAWSVVSGANVLTF
size: NA
D: NA
J: TRBJ2-6
V: TRBV30

DNA: TGTGCTAGTGGTTTGAGACCAGGGGCTAATCAGCCCCAGCATTTT
CDR3: CASGLRPGANQPQHF
size: NA
D: NA
J: TRBJ1-5
V: TRBV12-5

DNA: TGCGCCAGCAGTGAGGGGGCGGGTCAGCCCCAGCATTTT
CDR3: CASSEGAGQPQHF
size: NA
D: TRBD1
J: TRBJ1-5
V: TRBV5-1

DNA: TGTGCCAGCAGTTTTGATCCGGACGCTGAAGCTTTCTTT
CDR3: CASSFDPDAEAFF
size: NA
D: NA
J: TRBJ1-1
V: TRBV27

DNA: TGTGCCAGCAGAGGGGGTATTGGGGGCGCTGAAGCTTTCTTT
CDR3: CASRGGIGGAEAFF
size: NA
D: NA
J: TRBJ1-1
V: TRBV2

DNA: TGTGCCAGTAGTATAGGTAACCAAGAGACCCAGTACTTC
CDR3: CASSIGNQETQYF
size: few
D: NA
J: TRBJ2-5
V: TRBV19

DNA: TGTGCCAGCAGCTTAGATGGAGGCCGGGGAGATACGCAGTATTTT
CDR3: CASSLDGGRGDTQYF
size: NA
D: NA
J: TRBJ2-3
V: TRBV7-7

DNA: TGTGCCAGCAGCTCCGGGGACCAGCCCACAGATACGCAGTATTTT
CDR3: CASSSGDQPTDTQYF
size: NA
D: NA
J: TRBJ2-3
V: TRBV7-2

DNA: TGTGCCATCAGTGAACGGGACACTGGCAGCGAGCAGTACTTC
CDR3: CAISERDTGSEQYF
size: NA
D: NA
J: TRBJ2-7
V: TRBV10-3

DNA: TGTGCCAGCAGTGATACAGGGATAGCCTACAATGAGCAGTTCTTC
CDR3: CASSDTGIAYNEQFF
size: NA
D: NA
J: TRBJ2-1
V: TRBV6-1

DNA: TGTGCCAGTAGTACCGGGACAGCAAATCAGCCCCAGCATTTT
CDR3: CASSTGTANQPQHF
size: NA
D: TRBD1
J: TRBJ1-5
V: TRBV19

DNA: TGTGCCTGGAGTAACGGGAGGCTCTATGAGCAGTTCTTC
CDR3: CAWSNGRLYEQFF
size: NA
D: TRBD2
J: TRBJ2-1
V: TRBV30

DNA: TGTGCCAGCAGCTCGACGGCGGGCAGGGTAAATGAGCAGTTCTTC
CDR3: CASSSTAGRVNEQFF
size: NA
D: NA
J: TRBJ2-1
V: TRBV11-1

DNA: TGTGCCTGGAGTCCAGAACCCGGACAGACGAACACTGAAGCTTTCTTT
CDR3: CAWSPEPGQTNTEAFF
size: NA
D: NA
J: TRBJ1-1
V: TRBV30

DNA: TGTGCCAGCAGTTACCGGGAGCCCGGCTCCTACGAGCAGTACTTC
CDR3: CASSYREPGSYEQYF
size: NA
D: NA
J: TRBJ2-7
V: TRBV6-5

DNA: TGCGCCAGCGTTACAAAGGTAGGGTCCAACACTGAAGCTTTCTTT
CDR3: CASVTKVGSNTEAFF
size: NA
D: NA
J: TRBJ1-1
V: TRBV10-1

DNA: TGTGCCAGCAGTCTCACCGGGACTAGCGGGTACGAGCAGTACTTC
CDR3: CASSLTGTSGYEQYF
size: once
D: TRBD2
J: TRBJ2-7
V: TRBV28

DNA: TGTGCCAGCAAGGGGGCGGGCCGGGGAGGCACCATATATTTT
CDR3: CASKGAGRGGTIYF
size: NA
D: TRBD1
J: TRBJ1-3
V: TRBV2

DNA: TGTGCCAGCAGCTCCAGTCGGCGGACCCTCTCCTACGAGCAGTACTTC
CDR3: CASSSSRRTLSYEQYF
size: NA
D: NA
J: TRBJ2-7
V: TRBV5-8

DNA: TGTGCCAGCAGTCCAGGGGCGCGGAATGGAGATACGCAGTATTTT
CDR3: CASSPGARNGDTQYF
size: NA
D: NA
J: TRBJ2-3
V: TRBV5-8

DNA: TGTGCCAGCAGCTTAGGAGGGGCAGGAACTAACTATGGCTACACCTTC
CDR3: CASSLGGAGTNYGYTF
size: NA
D: NA
J: TRBJ1-2
V: TRBV7-9

DNA: TGTGACAGCAGCCCCGGACAGCCCGTCTATGGCTACACCTTC
CDR3: CDSSPGQPVYGYTF
size: NA
D: NA
J: TRBJ1-2
V: TRBV11-2